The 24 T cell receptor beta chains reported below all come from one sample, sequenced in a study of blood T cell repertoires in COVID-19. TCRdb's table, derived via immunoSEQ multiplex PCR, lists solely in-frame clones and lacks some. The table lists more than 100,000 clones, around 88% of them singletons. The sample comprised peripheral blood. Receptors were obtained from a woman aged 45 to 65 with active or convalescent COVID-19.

DNA of the CDR3: TGTGCCAGCAGTGACGATGGTGCTCGGGGCTACACCTTC. Its protein is CASSDDGARGYTF. V usage is TRBV2 and J usage is TRBJ1-2; no clear D. CDR3 length: 13 residues. CDR1 is SNHLY, CDR2 FYNNEI, per germline. V was cut by 3 bases and J by 8 bases, with 13 bases left in between.

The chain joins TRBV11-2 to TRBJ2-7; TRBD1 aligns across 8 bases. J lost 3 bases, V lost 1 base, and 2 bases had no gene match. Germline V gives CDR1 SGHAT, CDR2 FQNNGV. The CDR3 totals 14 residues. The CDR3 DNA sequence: TGTGCCAGCAGCTTAGGTGGGACAGGCTACGAGCAGTACTTC. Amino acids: CASSLGGTGYEQYF.

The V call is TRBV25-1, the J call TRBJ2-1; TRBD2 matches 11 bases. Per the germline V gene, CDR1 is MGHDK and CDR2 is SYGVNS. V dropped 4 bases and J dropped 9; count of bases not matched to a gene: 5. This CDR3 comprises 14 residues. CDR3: CASSVAGGHSEQFF. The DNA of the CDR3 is TGTGCCAGCAGTGTAGCGGGAGGGCACAGTGAGCAGTTCTTC. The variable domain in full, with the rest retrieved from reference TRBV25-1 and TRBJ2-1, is EADIYQTPRYLVIGTGKKITLECSQTMGHDKMYWYQQDPGMELHLIHYSYGVNSTEKGDLSSESTVSRIRTEHFPLTLESARPSHTSQYLCASSVAGGHSEQFFGPGTRLTVL.

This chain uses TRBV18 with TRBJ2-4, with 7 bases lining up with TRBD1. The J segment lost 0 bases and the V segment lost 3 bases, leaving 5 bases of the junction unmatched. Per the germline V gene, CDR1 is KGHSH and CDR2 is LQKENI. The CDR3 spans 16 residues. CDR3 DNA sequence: TGTGCCAGCTCACCTCCGACAGGGATAGCCAAAAACATTCAGTACTTC. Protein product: CASSPPTGIAKNIQYF.

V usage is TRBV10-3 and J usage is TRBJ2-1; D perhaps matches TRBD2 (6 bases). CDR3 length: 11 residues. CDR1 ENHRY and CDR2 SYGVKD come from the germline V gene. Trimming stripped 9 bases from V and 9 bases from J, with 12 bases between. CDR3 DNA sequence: TGTGCCATAACTACCGGGGGTGAGCAGTTCTTC. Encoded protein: CAITTGGEQFF.

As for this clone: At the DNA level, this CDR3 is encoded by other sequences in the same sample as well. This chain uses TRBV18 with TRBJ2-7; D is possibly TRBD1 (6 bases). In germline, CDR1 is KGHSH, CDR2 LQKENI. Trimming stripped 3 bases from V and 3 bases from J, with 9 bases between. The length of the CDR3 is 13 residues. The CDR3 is CASSPGQDYEQYF. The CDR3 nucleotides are TGTGCCAGCTCACCGGGACAAGACTACGAGCAGTACTTC.

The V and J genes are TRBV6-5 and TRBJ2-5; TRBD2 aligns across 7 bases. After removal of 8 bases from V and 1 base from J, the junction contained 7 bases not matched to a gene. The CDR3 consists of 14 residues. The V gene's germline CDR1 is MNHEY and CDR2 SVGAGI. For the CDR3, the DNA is TGTGCCAGCCGGGCGGCGGGGGTCCAAGAGACCCAGTACTTC. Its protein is CASRAAGVQETQYF.

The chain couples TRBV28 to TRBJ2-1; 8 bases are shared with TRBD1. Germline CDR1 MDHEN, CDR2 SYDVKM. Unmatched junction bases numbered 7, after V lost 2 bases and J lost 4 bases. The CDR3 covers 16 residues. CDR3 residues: CASSLGGQGAYNEQFF. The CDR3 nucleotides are TGTGCCAGCAGTTTAGGGGGGCAGGGGGCATACAATGAGCAGTTCTTC.

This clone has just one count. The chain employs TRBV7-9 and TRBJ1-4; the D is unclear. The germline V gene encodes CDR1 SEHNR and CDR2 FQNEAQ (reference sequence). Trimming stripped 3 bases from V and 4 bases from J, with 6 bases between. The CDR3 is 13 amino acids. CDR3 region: CASSFSNNEKLFF. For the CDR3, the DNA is TGTGCCAGCAGCTTCAGTAATAATGAAAAACTGTTTTTT. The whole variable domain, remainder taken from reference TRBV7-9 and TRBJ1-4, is DTGVSQNPRHKITKRGQNVTFRCDPISEHNRLYWYRQTLGQGPEFLTYFQNEAQLEKSRLLSDRFSAERPKGSFSTLEIQRTEQGDSAMYLCASSFSNNEKLFFGSGTQLSVL.

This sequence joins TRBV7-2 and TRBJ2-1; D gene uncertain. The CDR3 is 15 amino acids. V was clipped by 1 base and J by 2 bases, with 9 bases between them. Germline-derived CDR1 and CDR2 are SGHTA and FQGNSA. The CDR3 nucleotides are TGTGCCAGCAGCTTAGGTACGCGCGCCTACAATGAGCAGTTCTTC. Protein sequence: CASSLGTRAYNEQFF.

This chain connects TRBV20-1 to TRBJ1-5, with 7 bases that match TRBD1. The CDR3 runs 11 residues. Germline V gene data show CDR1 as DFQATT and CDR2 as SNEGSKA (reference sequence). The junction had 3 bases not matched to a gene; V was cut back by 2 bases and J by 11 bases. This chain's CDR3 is CSARSTGAQHF. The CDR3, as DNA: TGCAGTGCTAGATCCACAGGGGCCCAGCATTTT.

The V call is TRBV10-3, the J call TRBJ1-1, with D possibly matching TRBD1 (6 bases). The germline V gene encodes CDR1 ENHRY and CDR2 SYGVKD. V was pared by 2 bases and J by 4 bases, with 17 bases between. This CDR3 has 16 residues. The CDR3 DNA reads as TGTGCCATCAGTGAGCAACAGGGTAGAGGGAGCACTGAAGCTTTCTTT. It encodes CAISEQQGRGSTEAFF.

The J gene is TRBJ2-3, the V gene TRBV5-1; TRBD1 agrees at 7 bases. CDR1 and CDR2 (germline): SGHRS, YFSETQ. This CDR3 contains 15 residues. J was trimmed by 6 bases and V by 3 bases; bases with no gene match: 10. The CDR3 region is CASSSQGFGFDTQYF. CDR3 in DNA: TGCGCCAGCAGCTCACAGGGGTTCGGGTTTGATACGCAGTATTTT.

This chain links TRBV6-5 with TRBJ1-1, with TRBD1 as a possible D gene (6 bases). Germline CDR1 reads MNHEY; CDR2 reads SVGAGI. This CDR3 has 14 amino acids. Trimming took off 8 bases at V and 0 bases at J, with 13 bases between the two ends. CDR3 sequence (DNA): TGTGCCAGCCCAAGGGACACTTTGAACACTGAAGCTTTCTTT. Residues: CASPRDTLNTEAFF.

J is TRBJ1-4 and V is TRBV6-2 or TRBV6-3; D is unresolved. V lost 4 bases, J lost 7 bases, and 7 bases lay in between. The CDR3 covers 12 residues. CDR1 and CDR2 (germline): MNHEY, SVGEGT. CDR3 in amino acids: CASSSRGEKLFF. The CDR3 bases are TGTGCCAGCAGTTCCCGAGGTGAAAAACTGTTTTTT.

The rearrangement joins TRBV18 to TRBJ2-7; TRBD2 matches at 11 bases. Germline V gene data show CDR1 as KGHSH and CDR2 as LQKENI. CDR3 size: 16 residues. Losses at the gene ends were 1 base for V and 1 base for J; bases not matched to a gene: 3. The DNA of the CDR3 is TGTGCCAGCTCACCACTTGGGACTAGCGGTTCCTACGAGCAGTACTTC. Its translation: CASSPLGTSGSYEQYF.

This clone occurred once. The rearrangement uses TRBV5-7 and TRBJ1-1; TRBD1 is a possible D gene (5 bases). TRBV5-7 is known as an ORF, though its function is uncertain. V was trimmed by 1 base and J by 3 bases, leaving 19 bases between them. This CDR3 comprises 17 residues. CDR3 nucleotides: TGTGCCAGCAGCTTGAACTCGATAGGCAGGGATGACACTGAAGCTTTCTTT. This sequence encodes CASSLNSIGRDDTEAFF.

CDR3 in amino acids: CASSRTGGVDEQYF. The DNA of the CDR3 is TGTGCCAGCAGCCGGACCGGGGGGGTAGACGAGCAGTACTTC. This chain links TRBV11-2 with TRBJ2-7, with TRBD2 matching 8 bases. V lost 5 bases, J lost 5 bases, and 8 bases stayed unmatched. This CDR3 has 14 residues. Germline-derived CDR1 and CDR2 are SGHAT and FQNNGV.

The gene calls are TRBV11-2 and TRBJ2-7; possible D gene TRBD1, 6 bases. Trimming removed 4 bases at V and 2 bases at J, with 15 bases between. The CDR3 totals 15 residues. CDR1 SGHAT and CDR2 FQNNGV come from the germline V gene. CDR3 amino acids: CASSSLQGTTYEQYF. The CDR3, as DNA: TGTGCCAGCAGCTCCCTACAGGGAACGACCTACGAGCAGTACTTC.

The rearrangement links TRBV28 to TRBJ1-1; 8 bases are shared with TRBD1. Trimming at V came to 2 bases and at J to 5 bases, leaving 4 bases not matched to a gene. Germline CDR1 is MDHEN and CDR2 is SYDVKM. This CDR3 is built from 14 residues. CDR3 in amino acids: CASSLSQGATEAFF. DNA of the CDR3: TGTGCCAGCAGTTTAAGTCAGGGGGCTACTGAAGCTTTCTTT.

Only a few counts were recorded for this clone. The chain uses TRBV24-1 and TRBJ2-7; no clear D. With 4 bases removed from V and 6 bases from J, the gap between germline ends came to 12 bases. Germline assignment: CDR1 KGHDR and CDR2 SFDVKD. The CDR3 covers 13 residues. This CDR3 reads CATSEPRSSEQYF. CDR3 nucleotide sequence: TGTGCCACCAGTGAGCCAAGGAGTTCCGAGCAGTACTTC.

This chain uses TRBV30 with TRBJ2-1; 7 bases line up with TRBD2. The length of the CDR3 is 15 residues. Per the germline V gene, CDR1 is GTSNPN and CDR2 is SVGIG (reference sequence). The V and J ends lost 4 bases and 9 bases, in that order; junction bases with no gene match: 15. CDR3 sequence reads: CAWKERELNVVEQFF. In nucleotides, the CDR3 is TGTGCCTGGAAAGAGCGGGAATTGAATGTTGTTGAGCAGTTCTTC.

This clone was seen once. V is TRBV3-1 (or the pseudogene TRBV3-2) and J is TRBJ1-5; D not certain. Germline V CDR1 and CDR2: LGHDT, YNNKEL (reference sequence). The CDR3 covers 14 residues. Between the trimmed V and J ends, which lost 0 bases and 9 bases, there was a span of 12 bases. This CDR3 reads CASSQDGSPRPQHF. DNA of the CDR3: TGTGCCAGCAGCCAAGATGGCTCCCCAAGGCCCCAGCATTTT.

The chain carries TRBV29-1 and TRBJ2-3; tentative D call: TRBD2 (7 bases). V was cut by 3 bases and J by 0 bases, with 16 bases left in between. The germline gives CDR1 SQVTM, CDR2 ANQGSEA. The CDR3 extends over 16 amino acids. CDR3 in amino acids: CSVDWGGQGSTDTQYF. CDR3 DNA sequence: TGCAGCGTTGATTGGGGGGGGCAAGGGAGCACAGATACGCAGTATTTT.